Below are 22 T cell receptor beta chains sequenced from a single sample in a study of control samples from healthy donors and cancer patients. The repertoire was sequenced with immunoSEQ multiplex PCR; TCRdb's copy has only in-frame clones and lacks some. The sample includes roughly 200,000 clones. Sequenced input: blood. The receptor source for this set is a woman in her twenties or thirties in good health.

This rearrangement joins TRBV28 to TRBJ1-2, with 7 bases lining up with TRBD1. Losses at the gene ends were 2 bases for V and 7 bases for J; bases not matched to a gene: 16. This CDR3 has 17 amino acids. Germline CDR1 is MDHEN and CDR2 is SYDVKM. CDR3 loop: CASSLGMPQGEPLGYTF. Written as DNA, the CDR3 is TGTGCCAGCAGTTTAGGAATGCCGCAGGGGGAACCGCTTGGCTACACCTTC.

The rearrangement links TRBV2 to TRBJ2-2, with TRBD2 as a possible D gene (6 bases). The V end was cut by 6 bases, the J end by 4 bases, with 12 bases between. CDR1 and CDR2 from the germline V gene are SNHLY and FYNNEI. There are 14 residues in the CDR3. The CDR3, as DNA: TGTGCCAGCAGGGGGGGAGCGGGCACCGGGGAGCTGTTTTTT. Its translation is CASRGGAGTGELFF.

The rearrangement links TRBV28 to TRBJ2-3; TRBD1 matches at 9 bases. CDR1 MDHEN and CDR2 SYDVKM come from the germline V gene. The CDR3 has 17 amino acids. V shed 5 bases, J shed 1 base, and the junction held 10 bases outside the gene matches. CDR3 residues: CASSAPGTGRRTDTQYF. DNA of the CDR3: TGTGCCAGCAGTGCTCCCGGGACAGGGAGACGCACAGATACGCAGTATTTT.

The genes are TRBV27 and TRBJ1-2, with a possible D match to TRBD1 (5 bases). The CDR3 length is 15 residues. CDR1 MNHEY and CDR2 SMNVEV come from the germline V gene (reference sequence). Trimming removed 2 bases from V and 4 bases from J, with 14 bases in between. The CDR3: CASSLVGRATYGYTF. DNA for the CDR3: TGTGCCAGCAGTTTAGTCGGCAGGGCTACCTATGGCTACACCTTC.

This CDR3 is CASSYSSWGNQPQHF. The CDR3 nucleotides read TGTGCCAGCAGTTACTCGTCCTGGGGAAATCAGCCCCAGCATTTT. The chain joins TRBV6-5 to TRBJ1-5; D remains ambiguous. The CDR3 length is 15 residues. V was cut by 0 bases and J by 4 bases, with 10 bases left in between. The germline CDR1 and CDR2 sequences are MNHEY and SVGAGI.

The chain carries TRBV5-4 and TRBJ2-1; D remains ambiguous. The CDR3 sequence is 13 residues long. Trimming removed 0 bases from V and 4 bases from J, with 5 bases in between. CDR1 and CDR2 (germline): SGHNT, YYREEE (reference sequence). For the CDR3, the DNA is TGTGCCAGCAGCTTGGCGACGTACAATGAGCAGTTCTTC. It encodes CASSLATYNEQFF. Full variable domain (missing parts from reference TRBV5-4 and TRBJ2-1): ETGVTQSPTHLIKTRGQQVTLRCSSQSGHNTVSWYQQALGQGPQFIFQYYREEENGRGNFPPRFSGLQFPNYSSELNVNALELDDSALYLCASSLATYNEQFFGPGTRLTVL.

With regard to this clone: Different DNA sequences within this sample yield the same CDR3. This chain links TRBV5-4 with TRBJ1-2; no reliable D call. The CDR3 extends over 13 amino acids. The ends were cut back, 0 bases at V and 4 bases at J, with 7 bases in the middle. Germline CDR1 reads SGHNT; CDR2 reads YYREEE (reference sequence). The CDR3 protein is CASSLGQPYGYTF. The CDR3 DNA reads as TGTGCCAGCAGCTTGGGGCAGCCCTATGGCTACACCTTC. Full variable domain (remainder filled in from reference TRBV5-4 and TRBJ1-2): ETGVTQSPTHLIKTRGQQVTLRCSSQSGHNTVSWYQQALGQGPQFIFQYYREEENGRGNFPPRFSGLQFPNYSSELNVNALELDDSALYLCASSLGQPYGYTFGSGTRLTVV.

The chain carries TRBV5-1 and TRBJ1-5; 7 nucleotides agree with TRBD1. Germline V gives CDR1 SGHRS, CDR2 YFSETQ. The CDR3 contains 15 residues. The junction had 5 bases not matched to a gene; V was cut back by 0 bases and J by 5 bases. This CDR3 reads CASSLGDSRYQPQHF. CDR3 in DNA: TGCGCCAGCAGCTTGGGGGACAGTCGTTATCAGCCCCAGCATTTT.

The chain employs TRBV5-6 and TRBJ1-2, with TRBD1 matching over 7 bases. The J segment lost 3 bases and the V segment lost 0 bases, leaving 8 bases of the junction unmatched. The CDR3 consists of 16 residues. The V gene's germline CDR1 is SGHDT and CDR2 YYEEEE. CDR3 bases: TGTGCCAGCAGCTTGGATAGGACAGGTGGCTACTATGGCTACACCTTC. Its protein is CASSLDRTGGYYGYTF.

The V and J genes are TRBV6-2 or TRBV6-3 and TRBJ2-1; 9 bases align to TRBD2. Trimming removed 0 bases from V and 7 bases from J; junction bases left unmatched: 4. Germline V lookup: CDR1 MNHEY, CDR2 SVGEGT. The CDR3 extends over 15 amino acids. This chain's CDR3 is CASSYSGLAFNEQFF. In nucleotides, the CDR3 is TGTGCCAGCAGTTACTCTGGACTAGCGTTTAATGAGCAGTTCTTC.

The V and J genes are TRBV7-2 and TRBJ1-5; 7 nucleotides align to TRBD1. The CDR3 extends over 14 amino acids. Germline-derived CDR1 and CDR2 are SGHTA and FQGNSA. Losses at the gene ends were 5 bases for V and 6 bases for J; bases not matched to a gene: 7. CDR3 nucleotides: TGTGCCAGCAGCCCCGACAGGGACAGTCAGCCCCAGCATTTT. As protein: CASSPDRDSQPQHF.

The chain is built from TRBV10-2 and TRBJ2-1, with 9 bases identical to TRBD2. J was trimmed by 7 bases and V by 7 bases; bases with no gene match: 5. The germline CDR1 and CDR2 sequences are WSHSY and SAAADI. This CDR3 region has 13 residues. The CDR3 is CASNGGGANEQFF. The CDR3 coding sequence is TGCGCCAGCAATGGCGGGGGGGCTAATGAGCAGTTCTTC.

The rearrangement links TRBV10-3 to TRBJ2-2; 14 nucleotides line up with TRBD2. CDR3 length: 19 amino acids. Trimming removed 6 bases from V and 4 bases from J; junction bases left unmatched: 13. In germline, CDR1 is ENHRY, CDR2 SYGVKD. CDR3 region: CAISANTGLAGDGTGELFF. The CDR3 coding sequence is TGTGCCATCAGCGCCAATACGGGACTAGCGGGGGACGGCACCGGGGAGCTGTTTTTT.

The gene calls are TRBV28 and TRBJ1-5; D is unresolved. Deletions cut 5 bases from V and 5 bases from J, with 16 bases between. This CDR3 has 15 amino acids. Germline V gives CDR1 MDHEN, CDR2 SYDVKM. The CDR3 DNA reads as TGTGCCAGCAGTCTTGACAAGAGGATTCATCAGCCCCAGCATTTT. Translating gives CASSLDKRIHQPQHF. The variable domain in full, completed from reference TRBV28 and TRBJ1-5, reads DVKVTQSSRYLVKRTGEKVFLECVQDMDHENMFWYRQDPGLGLRLIYFSYDVKMKEKGDIPEGYSVSREKKERFSLILESASTNQTSMYLCASSLDKRIHQPQHFGDGTRLSIL.

The chain has TRBV27 and TRBJ1-4, with D perhaps matching TRBD1 (5 bases). The CDR3 totals 16 residues. Germline CDR1 and CDR2: MNHEY and SMNVEV (reference sequence). V lost 5 bases and J 7 bases, leaving 20 bases between the germline ends. CDR3 coding DNA: TGTGCCAGCAGTCCGGGGACGGCTGTGGCTCCTGAAAAACTGTTTTTT. It specifies CASSPGTAVAPEKLFF.

The chain recombines TRBV29-1 with TRBJ1-4; 7 bases are a match to TRBD1. Losses at the gene ends were 7 bases for V and 4 bases for J; bases not matched to a gene: 6. This CDR3 region has 13 residues. Germline loops: CDR1 SQVTM, CDR2 ANQGSEA. The CDR3 protein is CSATRGDNEKLFF. The CDR3 region has the DNA TGCAGCGCCACCAGGGGGGATAATGAAAAACTGTTTTTT.

This chain uses TRBV4-1 with TRBJ1-2; TRBD1 matches at 7 bases. From germline, CDR1 is MGHRA and CDR2 YSYEKL. This CDR3 is 14 amino acids long. After removal of 2 bases from V and 8 bases from J, the junction contained 8 bases not matched to a gene. The CDR3 loop is CASSQPTGALGYTF. As DNA, the CDR3 is TGCGCCAGCAGCCAACCAACAGGGGCTCTCGGCTACACCTTC.

The CDR3 loop reads CASSREGIHEQYF. In DNA, the CDR3 is TGTGCCAGCAGCAGGGAGGGGATCCACGAGCAGTACTTC. The V call is TRBV3-1 (or the pseudogene TRBV3-2), the J call TRBJ2-7, with TRBD2 identical over 7 bases. This CDR3 spans 13 amino acids. Germline trimming cut 5 bases from V and 5 bases from J; bases unmatched to any gene: 6. CDR1 is LGHDT, CDR2 YNNKEL, per germline (reference sequence).

The rearrangement joins TRBV7-8 to TRBJ1-3; D not certain. The V and J ends lost 5 bases and 6 bases respectively, with 8 bases between them. Per germline, CDR1 SGHVS and CDR2 FQNEAQ. The CDR3 is 12 residues long. The CDR3 bases are TGTGCCAGCAGCACAGTGCAAAACACCATATATTTT. It is translated as CASSTVQNTIYF.

The chain joins TRBV2 to TRBJ2-3; D call uncertain. The germline V gene encodes CDR1 SNHLY and CDR2 FYNNEI. Trimming shortened V by 8 bases and J by 2 bases, and 14 bases separated the two germline ends. CDR3 length: 14 amino acids. The CDR3 protein is CASGLYQITDTQYF. CDR3 sequence (DNA): TGTGCCAGCGGCCTTTATCAGATCACAGATACGCAGTATTTT.

V and J are TRBV10-3 and TRBJ2-3; D possibly corresponds to TRBD2 (6 bases). Trimming cost V 6 bases and J 6 bases, with 16 bases left between them. Germline V gene data show CDR1 as ENHRY and CDR2 as SYGVKD. The CDR3 consists of 14 residues. In DNA form, the CDR3 reads TGTGCCATCAGACAGACGGGGGTCGCGGATACGCAGTATTTT. Its translation: CAIRQTGVADTQYF.

This chain connects TRBV11-2 to TRBJ2-3; tentative D call: TRBD2 (6 bases). The CDR3 extends over 17 amino acids. Trimming pared 1 base from V and 0 bases from J, leaving 14 bases between. Germline CDR1 is SGHAT and CDR2 is FQNNGV. CDR3 residues: CASSLGRGRTSTDTQYF. CDR3 bases: TGTGCCAGCAGCTTAGGCCGGGGGAGGACTAGCACAGATACGCAGTATTTT.